This T cell receptor beta chain was retrieved from a study of T cells in Graves' hyperthyroidism and ophthalmopathy (dated by TCRdb to the late 2010s). Study-wide context: Peripheral blood samples were taken at the time of initial diagnosis, prior to any treatment. After blood sampling, hyperthyroidism patients were treated with methimazole at a starting dose of 30 mg daily, and ophthalmopathy patients were treated with high-dose intravenous methylprednisolone. TCR Vbeta CDR3 sequencing of 120 to 150 peripheral blood samples (fewer than 45 ophthalmopathy, about 80 hyperthyroidism and around 17 progressor patients) is reported in the paper. TCR V-J signatures able to tell the groups apart were searched for in a discovery cohort of approximately 95 patients, of whom under 45 had Graves' ophthalmopathy and around 58 had stable Graves' hyperthyroidism. An independent validation cohort of around 19 hyperthyroidism patients and 17 patients who later progressed to ophthalmopathy tested prospective prediction of ophthalmopathy. For training and testing, the approximately 97 patients in the discovery cohort were randomly divided in a 7:3 ratio. In addition, the study compared T-cell repertoires in thyroid tissue and in blood from roughly 6 Graves' hyperthyroidism patients.

TCR beta CDR3 regions were amplified from RNA transcripts. A first-round RT-PCR of the TCR CDR3 used the HTBI primer set with the Qiagen OneStep RT-PCR kit. Libraries were constructed in a second round of multiplex PCR, after which size selection and purification were carried out. Sequencing of the libraries was done on an Illumina HiSeq2000 using paired-end 100 bp reads. Processing in the source paper ran as follows. SOAPnuke was used to process the raw data, with reads discarded if the reads contained adapters or uncalled bases, had a mean Phred below 15, or lacked an exact constant-primer or identifier match. High-quality paired reads were merged using COPE v1.2.5, and each unique nucleotide sequence was defined as a clonotype. Clonotypes were aligned to IMGT TRBV, TRBD and TRBJ reference segments using MiTCR v1.1. The analysis was restricted to V-J combinations with a frequency above 0.0001, which together covered 99% to 99.2% of the repertoires. A TCS score was defined as the ratio between F50 (clonal expansion) and ExV (chaos), using BLOSUM62-based TCRdist between CDR3 peptides within each V-J. Welch's t-statistics and random forest reduced several hundred V-J features to about 13, which were used in a naive Bayes classifier (R e1071). TCRdb ran its own pipeline on the public reads, namely fastp trimming at Q25 and MiXCR clone calling, and kept in-frame beta chains. Identical CDR3 proteins give one entry, which carries the most common genes and DNA. In this record, the V and J calls reflect TCRdb's handling and not the investigators' own analysis. Across this sample there are almost 350,000 distinct CDR3 sequences, with 15% to 20% seen only once. The ten largest make up less than 20% of the sample.

In the ophthalmopathy patients, disease was moderately to severely active, with a Clinical Activity Score of 3 or more, a NOSPECS grade of 4 or more, and a duration of less than 3 months. The study excluded patients with uncontrolled infections, other autoimmune diseases, pregnancy or lactation. Clinical symptoms, serum thyroxine and TRAb, thyroid ultrasound, and orbital computed tomography formed the basis for the diagnoses. PBMCs were separated from 8 to 10 ml of fresh peripheral blood using Ficoll-Paque density gradient centrifugation. Total RNA was extracted with Trizol reagent, and quality was checked on an Agilent 2100 Bioanalyzer. The research as a whole found: Most expanded thyroid clonotypes (frequency above 0.001) were also found in blood, which suggests that blood repertoires may mirror thyroid immune responses. In validation, the model predicted progression to ophthalmopathy a median of 6.5 months before onset, with roughly 68% sensitivity and about 75% specificity. A model built on a 13 V-J signature distinguished ophthalmopathy from stable hyperthyroidism, reaching 87.88% sensitivity and around 82% specificity in cross-validation and 80%/75% in testing. No statistical method was used to fix the sample size in advance, and group allocation was not hidden from the investigators.

Details on this clonotype: What this receptor recognizes is not known. It has no much larger one-base neighbor in the sample; base qualities were not kept.

Trimmed from V: 7 bases; trimmed from J: 7 bases; junction bases lacking a gene match: 9. CDR3 length: 14 amino acids, cysteine to phenylalanine. Here the CDR3 DNA is all that survives: 42 bases in frame from base 1. The rearrangement joined TRBV12-3 or TRBV12-4 to TRBJ1-1; a stretch of 10 junction bases matches TRBD1. The sample comprised blood. This clonotype was sampled from a woman aged 40 to 55 with Graves' ophthalmopathy. The DNA sequence reads TGTGCCAGCACGCGGACAGGGGGAAGAGGTGAAGCTTTCTTT. Its translation is CASTRTGGRGEAFF.